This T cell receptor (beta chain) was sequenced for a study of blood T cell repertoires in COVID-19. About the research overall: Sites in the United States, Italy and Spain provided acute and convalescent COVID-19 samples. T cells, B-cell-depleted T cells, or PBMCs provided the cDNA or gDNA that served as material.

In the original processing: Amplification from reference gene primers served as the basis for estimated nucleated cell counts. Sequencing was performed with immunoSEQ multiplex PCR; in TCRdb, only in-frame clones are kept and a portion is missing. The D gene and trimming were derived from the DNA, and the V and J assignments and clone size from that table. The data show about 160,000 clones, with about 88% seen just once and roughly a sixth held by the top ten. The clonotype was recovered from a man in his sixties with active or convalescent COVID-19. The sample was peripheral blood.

The CDR3 coding sequence is TGTGCCAGCAGTTTTCAGGGGGCGCGCCAAGAGACCCAGTACTTC. It encodes CASSFQGARQETQYF. The genes are TRBV27 and TRBJ2-5; TRBD1 matches at 8 bases. This CDR3 contains 15 residues. CDR1 is MNHEY, CDR2 SMNVEV, per germline (reference sequence). The V segment lost 3 bases and the J segment 1 base; nucleotides outside the gene matches: 4.